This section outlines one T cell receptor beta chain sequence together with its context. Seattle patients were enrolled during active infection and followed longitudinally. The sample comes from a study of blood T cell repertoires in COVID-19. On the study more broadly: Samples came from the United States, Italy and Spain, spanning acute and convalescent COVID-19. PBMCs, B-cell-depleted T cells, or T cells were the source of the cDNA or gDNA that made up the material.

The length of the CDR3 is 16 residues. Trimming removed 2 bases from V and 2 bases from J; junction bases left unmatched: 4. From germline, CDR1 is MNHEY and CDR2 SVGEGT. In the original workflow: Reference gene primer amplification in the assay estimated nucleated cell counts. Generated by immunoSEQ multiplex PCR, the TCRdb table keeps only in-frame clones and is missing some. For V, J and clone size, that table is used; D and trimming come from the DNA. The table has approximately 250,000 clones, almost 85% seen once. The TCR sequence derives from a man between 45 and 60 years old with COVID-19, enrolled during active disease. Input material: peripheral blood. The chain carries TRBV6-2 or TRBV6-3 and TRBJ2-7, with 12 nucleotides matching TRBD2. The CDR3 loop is CASSYGPSGGAYEQYF. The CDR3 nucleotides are TGTGCCAGCAGTTACGGCCCTAGCGGGGGGGCCTACGAGCAGTACTTC.